Presented here are 18 T cell receptor beta chains from one specimen sequenced in a study of Graves' ophthalmopathy and Graves' hyperthyroidism. CDR3 regions of TCR beta were amplified from RNA transcripts. After a first-round RT-PCR with HTBI primers, a second-round multiplex PCR was run. One entry per CDR3 protein results from TCRdb running MiXCR on the multiplex PCR reads. The table includes roughly 230,000 distinct CDR3 sequences, about 22% detected once. Material for sequencing was peripheral blood. Every receptor here comes from a woman in her forties or fifties with Graves' ophthalmopathy.

V usage is TRBV11-2 and J usage is TRBJ2-7; D gene unclear. Trimming took 2 bases from V and 6 from J, leaving 14 bases between them. The CDR3 length is 14 residues. The germline CDR1 and CDR2 sequences are SGHAT and FQNNGV. CDR3 coding DNA: TGTGCCAGCAGCTTAATAACCCTCTCTAGCGAGCAGTACTTC. Translating it yields CASSLITLSSEQYF.

This clonotype has a count of ten or more. The V call is TRBV29-1, the J call TRBJ1-2, with D tentatively TRBD1 (6 bases). This CDR3 spans 15 amino acids. The germline V gene has CDR1 SQVTM and CDR2 ANQGSEA. Trimming left V 7 bases short and J 3 bases short, with 21 bases between. CDR3 protein: CSALVGQNRHYGYTF. CDR3 DNA sequence: TGCAGCGCCCTGGTAGGACAGAACAGACACTATGGCTACACCTTC.

This clonotype was observed many times. The chain recombines TRBV6-5 with TRBJ1-2; possible D gene TRBD1, 5 bases. Trimming took 2 bases from V and 0 from J, leaving 7 bases between them. Germline V gene sequence: CDR1 MNHEY, CDR2 SVGAGI. The CDR3 contains 14 residues. The CDR3 DNA sequence: TGTGCCAGCAGTTACGACAGTTCTAACTATGGCTACACCTTC. Translating gives CASSYDSSNYGYTF.

This clonotype was recorded many times. The chain recombines TRBV6-5 with TRBJ2-5; D may correspond to TRBD1 or TRBD2 (6 bases each). Trimming took off 5 bases at V and 1 base at J, with 20 bases between the two ends. Germline V gene data show CDR1 as MNHEY and CDR2 as SVGAGI. The CDR3 length is 17 residues. CDR3: CASSRLYVGGRQETQYF. The CDR3 bases are TGTGCCAGCAGTCGCTTGTATGTCGGGGGCCGCCAAGAGACCCAGTACTTC.

This clonotype came up many times. This chain connects TRBV20-1 to TRBJ1-1, with D maybe TRBD1 (5 bases). This CDR3 region has 13 residues. Trimming shortened V by 3 bases and J by 10 bases, and 18 bases separated the two germline ends. The germline gives CDR1 DFQATT, CDR2 SNEGSKA (reference sequence). The CDR3 here is CSARIPALGAAFF. Here the CDR3 DNA reads TGCAGTGCTAGGATTCCGGCACTTGGGGCAGCTTTCTTT.

This chain joins TRBV28 and TRBJ2-7; a weak D match, TRBD2 (6 bases). CDR1 and CDR2 (germline): MDHEN, SYDVKM. V lost 6 bases, J lost 12 bases, and 18 bases lay in between. The CDR3 totals 12 residues. In DNA form, the CDR3 reads TGTGCCAGCAGGCGACTAGACGGTGTTCTGTACTTC. Its protein product is CASRRLDGVLYF. The full variable domain, rest sourced from reference TRBV28 and TRBJ2-7, is DVKVTQSSRYLVKRTGEKVFLECVQDMDHENMFWYRQDPGLGLRLIYFSYDVKMKEKGDIPEGYSVSREKKERFSLILESASTNQTSMYLCASRRLDGVLYFGPGTRLTVT.

This clonotype was counted a few times. A much larger clonotype is one base distant, so this may be a read error. The CDR3 sequence: CASNGRAMKTQYF. The CDR3 DNA is TGTGCCAGTAATGGCAGGGCCATGAAGACCCAGTACTTC. The rearrangement links TRBV2 to TRBJ2-5, with D possibly matching TRBD1 (5 bases). The CDR3 loop spans 13 amino acids. Trimming left V 9 bases short and J 6 bases short, with 17 bases between. CDR1 and CDR2 (germline): SNHLY, FYNNEI.

This clonotype was seen only a few times. The CDR3 DNA reads TGTGCCAGCAGCTTAGGAGCAGGGGCCCATGAGACCCAGTACTTC. Amino acid sequence: CASSLGAGAHETQYF. The chain has TRBV7-9 and TRBJ2-5, with a tentative D call TRBD1 (6 bases). The CDR3 length is 15 residues. Per the germline V gene, CDR1 is SEHNR and CDR2 is FQNEAQ (reference sequence). With 1 base removed from V and 5 bases from J, the gap between germline ends came to 14 bases.

The sample holds many counts of this clonotype. V gene TRBV4-2 combines with J gene TRBJ2-5; TRBD2 aligns across 9 bases. Germline assignment: CDR1 LGHNA and CDR2 YNFKEQ. The CDR3 totals 15 residues. The V and J ends lost 0 bases and 3 bases, in that order; junction bases with no gene match: 2. The CDR3 nucleotides are TGTGCCAGCAGCCAAGACCGACTAGCGGAAGAGACCCAGTACTTC. Translating gives CASSQDRLAEETQYF.

This clonotype has more than one count but fewer than ten. The chain links TRBV5-1 to TRBJ2-5; the match to TRBD2 covers 12 bases. In germline, CDR1 is SGHRS, CDR2 YFSETQ. The V gene end was trimmed by 3 bases and the J gene end by 4 bases; junction bases not matched to a gene: 4. The length of the CDR3 is 15 residues. The CDR3 spells CASSSSGRGGETQYF. Written as DNA, the CDR3 is TGCGCCAGCAGCTCTAGCGGGAGGGGAGGAGAGACCCAGTACTTC.

This clonotype came up many times. The chain has TRBV30 and TRBJ1-1; maybe TRBD1 (6 bases). Germline V CDR1 and CDR2: GTSNPN, SVGIG (reference sequence). The CDR3 is 14 residues long. Trimming left V 2 bases short and J 8 bases short, with 18 bases between. The CDR3 DNA reads as TGTGCCTGGAGTTCCGGGGGGGACACTCTCGAAGCTTTCTTT. It specifies CAWSSGGDTLEAFF.

J is TRBJ1-1 and V is TRBV29-1; perhaps TRBD1 as D (5 bases). The CDR3 runs 14 residues. CDR1 is SQVTM, CDR2 ANQGSEA, per germline. V lost 5 bases to trimming and J lost 1 base, with 14 bases between them. CDR3 loop: CSVTPQGPNTEAFF. Here the CDR3 DNA reads TGCAGCGTTACCCCTCAGGGCCCGAACACTGAAGCTTTCTTT.

This clonotype was counted many times. This chain links TRBV5-4 with TRBJ2-7, with TRBD2 as a possible D gene (5 bases). The V and J ends lost 2 bases and 2 bases respectively, with 14 bases between them. Germline CDR1 and CDR2: SGHNT and YYREEE (reference sequence). This CDR3 comprises 15 residues. CDR3 region: CASSLLQTGTYEQYF. In nucleotides, the CDR3 is TGTGCCAGCAGCTTATTACAGACGGGGACCTACGAGCAGTACTTC.

This clonotype was counted ten times or more. The V and J genes are TRBV19 and TRBJ1-2; TRBD1 matches at 8 bases. CDR1 is LNHDA, CDR2 SQIVND, per germline (reference sequence). The CDR3 is 14 amino acids. The V segment lost 5 bases and the J segment 7 bases; nucleotides outside the gene matches: 9. For the CDR3, the DNA is TGTGCCAGTAGTGTGACAGGGGAAGTGTCTGGCTACACCTTC. Amino acids: CASSVTGEVSGYTF.

In this sample, this clonotype turned up many times. The chain employs TRBV12-3 or TRBV12-4 and TRBJ1-5, with a tentative D call TRBD1 (6 bases). Trimming took 5 bases from V and 8 from J, leaving 19 bases between them. This CDR3 region has 15 residues. The CDR3 DNA reads TGTGCCAGCAGTCAACCCGGGACACCCTGGGAGCCCCAGCATTTT. Its protein product is CASSQPGTPWEPQHF.

This clonotype was detected ten times or more. This rearrangement joins TRBV10-3 to TRBJ2-7; D is possibly TRBD1 or TRBD2 (5 bases each). The ends were cut back, 0 bases at V and 3 bases at J, with 9 bases in the middle. The CDR3 is made up of 14 amino acids. Germline CDR1 ENHRY, CDR2 SYGVKD. The CDR3 DNA sequence: TGTGCCATCAGTGAGTCGGGGACGGTCTACGAGCAGTACTTC. It translates to CAISESGTVYEQYF.

This clonotype has at least ten counts. The V call is TRBV10-3, the J call TRBJ2-2; D is ambiguous. Trimming removed 10 bases at V and 4 bases at J, with 10 bases between. CDR3 length: 12 amino acids. Germline V gene lookup returns CDR1 ENHRY and CDR2 SYGVKD. For the CDR3, the DNA is TGTGCCACCTCGGGCAGCACCGGGGAGCTGTTTTTT. Its translation: CATSGSTGELFF.

This clonotype was observed many times. This chain uses TRBV7-6 with TRBJ1-1, with D perhaps matching TRBD1 (5 bases). Germline V CDR1 and CDR2: SGHVS, FNYEAQ. This CDR3 is 14 amino acids long. V lost 3 bases and J 3 bases, leaving 11 bases between the germline ends. CDR3 sequence reads: CASSFGTGDTEAFF. CDR3 sequence (DNA): TGTGCCAGCAGCTTTGGGACGGGTGACACTGAAGCTTTCTTT.